The 24 T cell receptor beta chains below all came from one sample that was sequenced in a study of T cell repertoires in cytomegalovirus infection. TCRdb recomputed calls from the reads with MiXCR, one row per CDR3 protein. The sample shows 310,000 or so distinct CDR3 sequences, approximately 25% of them seen only once. These receptors have no identified antigens. The material sequenced was cultured PBMCs, taken from culture after CMV antigen stimulation. All receptors derive from a human donor in good health (CMV status not recorded). Some clones in this sample may be carry-over from other donors' samples.

The chain links TRBV27 to TRBJ2-1; 11 bases align to TRBD1. V lost 6 bases to trimming and J lost 9 bases; unmatched junction nucleotides: 7. Germline values: CDR1 MNHEY, CDR2 SMNVEV (reference sequence). This CDR3 spans 14 amino acids. CDR3 residues: CASSDGQGAIEQFF. As DNA, the CDR3 is TGTGCCAGCAGCGACGGACAGGGGGCGATTGAGCAGTTCTTC.

The V gene is TRBV7-2, the J gene TRBJ2-2; D is possibly TRBD1 (6 bases). Germline CDR1 reads SGHTA; CDR2 reads FQGNSA. The CDR3 consists of 15 residues. Trimming stripped 5 bases from V and 5 bases from J, with 15 bases between. CDR3 sequence (DNA): TGTGCCAGCAGCAGCCGGGACAAGCTGACCGGGGAGCTGTTTTTT. Its translation: CASSSRDKLTGELFF.

This clonotype was detected ten times or more. The V and J genes are TRBV7-9 and TRBJ1-1; 8 bases align to TRBD1. Germline CDR1 reads SEHNR; CDR2 reads FQNEAQ (reference sequence). Losses at the gene ends were 5 bases for V and 5 bases for J; bases not matched to a gene: 4. The CDR3 has 13 amino acids. CDR3 coding DNA: TGTGCCAGCAGCCGACAGGGGACAACTGAAGCTTTCTTT. Amino acids: CASSRQGTTEAFF. The complete variable domain, with remaining parts taken from reference TRBV7-9 and TRBJ1-1, reads DTGVSQNPRHKITKRGQNVTFRCDPISEHNRLYWYRQTLGQGPEFLTYFQNEAQLEKSRLLSDRFSAERPKGSFSTLEIQRTEQGDSAMYLCASSRQGTTEAFFGQGTRLTVV.

This clonotype was detected only a few times. V gene TRBV28 combines with J gene TRBJ2-1; 8 bases match TRBD2. The germline CDR1 and CDR2 sequences are MDHEN and SYDVKM. V shed 5 bases and J 9 bases; nucleotides not matched to a gene: 21. The CDR3 has 18 amino acids. The CDR3 bases are TGTGCCAGCAGTACCTGGGTCCGCACCAGCGGGGGTGGCGTTGAGCAGTTCTTC. As protein: CASSTWVRTSGGGVEQFF.

The chain links TRBV20-1 to TRBJ2-7; D remains ambiguous. Germline V gene sequence: CDR1 DFQATT, CDR2 SNEGSKA (reference sequence). The CDR3 runs to 15 residues. With 0 bases removed from V and 3 bases from J, the gap between germline ends came to 15 bases. CDR3 coding DNA: TGCAGTGCTAGAGAAGGTCCCGAACCGTACTACGAGCAGTACTTC. This translates into CSAREGPEPYYEQYF.

The rearrangement joins TRBV6-6 to TRBJ2-1, with TRBD2 matching over 9 bases. Germline trimming cut 5 bases from V and 4 bases from J; bases unmatched to any gene: 6. Germline CDR1 reads MNHNY; CDR2 reads SVGAGI (reference sequence). This CDR3 has 15 amino acids. CDR3: CASSGTSRFYNEQFF. The CDR3 DNA reads TGTGCCAGCAGTGGGACTAGCAGATTTTACAATGAGCAGTTCTTC.

This clonotype has more than one count but fewer than ten. The rearrangement uses TRBV28 and TRBJ1-1; no definite D call. Trimming removed 4 bases from V and 7 bases from J, with 10 bases in between. Germline V CDR1 and CDR2: MDHEN, SYDVKM. The CDR3 sequence is 12 residues long. The CDR3 loop reads CASSSAGDEAFF. CDR3 DNA: TGTGCCAGCAGTTCCGCGGGAGATGAAGCTTTCTTT.

The chain recombines TRBV7-3 with TRBJ2-5; weak D call: TRBD2 (5 bases). CDR1 SGHTA and CDR2 FQGTGA come from the germline V gene. V was trimmed by 1 base and J by 3 bases, leaving 6 bases between them. There are 13 residues in the CDR3. CDR3 coding DNA: TGTGCCAGCAGCTTAAACGGGGAAGAGACCCAGTACTTC. It codes for CASSLNGEETQYF.

In this sample, this clonotype turned up a few times. This chain's CDR3 is CASSRGRPSYEQYF. The CDR3 DNA reads as TGTGCCAGCAGCCGGGGGAGACCCTCCTACGAGCAGTACTTC. This chain connects TRBV13 to TRBJ2-7; D may be TRBD2 (6 bases). Trimming left V 5 bases short and J 0 bases short, with 11 bases between. The length of the CDR3 is 14 residues. Germline V gene sequence: CDR1 PRHDT, CDR2 FYEKMQ (reference sequence).

This clonotype was seen repeatedly, ten times or more. The V gene is TRBV7-2, the J gene TRBJ2-4; 12 positions match TRBD2. In germline, CDR1 is SGHTA, CDR2 FQGNSA. The V segment lost 3 bases and the J segment 0 bases; nucleotides outside the gene matches: 6. CDR3 length equals 18 residues. The CDR3 DNA reads as TGTGCCAGCAGCTTGACTAGCGGGAGCCCTCTAGCCAAAAACATTCAGTACTTC. This translates into CASSLTSGSPLAKNIQYF. Full variable domain (outside the CDR3, taken from reference TRBV7-2 and TRBJ2-4): GAGVSQSPSNKVTEKGKDVELRCDPISGHTALYWYRQSLGQGLEFLIYFQGNSAPDKSGLPSDRFSAERTGGSVSTLTIQRTQQEDSAVYLCASSLTSGSPLAKNIQYFGAGTRLSVL.

This chain links TRBV24-1 with TRBJ2-5; 12 positions agree with TRBD2. The CDR3 consists of 17 residues. V dropped 2 bases and J dropped 1; count of bases not matched to a gene: 4. CDR1 and CDR2 from the germline V gene are KGHDR and SFDVKD. CDR3 DNA: TGTGCCACCAGTGATTCAGGACTAGCGGGACTCCAAGAGACCCAGTACTTC. Its translation is CATSDSGLAGLQETQYF.

The gene calls are TRBV7-2 and TRBJ2-2, with 11 bases fitting TRBD1. Germline CDR1 and CDR2: SGHTA and FQGNSA. V shed 5 bases and J 6 bases; nucleotides not matched to a gene: 5. The CDR3 has 15 amino acids. The CDR3 coding sequence is TGTGCCAGCAGCAGGGGGGGACAGGGGGCCGGGGAGCTGTTTTTT. This encodes CASSRGGQGAGELFF.

The table lists this clonotype with a few counts. The rearrangement uses TRBV11-2 and TRBJ2-7; tentative D call: TRBD1 (5 bases). V shed 1 base and J shed 2 bases, with 9 bases lying between them. The germline gives CDR1 SGHAT, CDR2 FQNNGV. The CDR3 sequence is 14 residues long. This CDR3 is CASSLVGRAYEQYV. The CDR3 nucleotides are TGTGCCAGCAGCTTAGTGGGCAGGGCCTACGAGCAGTACGTC.

The chain recombines TRBV6-1 with TRBJ2-3, with unresolved D. The length of the CDR3 is 13 residues. Trimming took 8 bases from V and 2 from J, leaving 11 bases between them. The V gene's germline CDR1 is MNHNS and CDR2 SASEGT. The CDR3 region has the DNA TGTGCCAGCCTGGACGGAAACACAGATACGCAGTATTTT. Its protein product is CASLDGNTDTQYF.

To note about this clonotype: An end of the junction differs from the germline gene, which may be a read error. This chain links TRBV12-3 or TRBV12-4 with TRBJ2-2, with 7 bases identical to TRBD2. The CDR3 totals 16 residues. The chain's CDR3 is CTSSFYPAGETGELFF. The CDR3, as DNA: TGTACCAGCAGTTTTTATCCGGCGGGAGAAACCGGGGAGCTGTTTTTT.

The chain combines TRBV4-1 with TRBJ2-1; the D is unclear. The CDR3 has 11 residues. From germline, CDR1 is MGHRA and CDR2 YSYEKL. Between the trimmed V and J ends, which lost 8 bases and 4 bases, there was a span of 6 bases. CDR3 region: CASSWYNEQFF. CDR3 sequence (DNA): TGCGCCAGCTCGTGGTACAATGAGCAGTTCTTC.

The chain has TRBV9 and TRBJ1-1, with D hard to call. The CDR3 is 13 amino acids. Germline V lookup: CDR1 SGDLS, CDR2 YYNGEE. Trimming cost V 1 base and J 5 bases, with 9 bases left between them. The CDR3 region is CASSVYWETEAFF. CDR3 DNA sequence: TGTGCCAGCAGCGTATATTGGGAGACTGAAGCTTTCTTT.

This clonotype was observed many times. This rearrangement joins TRBV7-3 to TRBJ2-5, with TRBD2 identical over 8 bases. The CDR3 is made up of 15 amino acids. V lost 2 bases and J lost 4; bases outside the gene matches: 6. Germline loops: CDR1 SGHTA, CDR2 FQGTGA. The chain's CDR3 is CASSLGAGGSETQYF. CDR3 in DNA: TGTGCCAGCAGCTTAGGCGCGGGAGGATCAGAGACCCAGTACTTC.

A note on this clonotype: One base away lies a much larger clone, so this may be a sequencing read error. This chain uses TRBV2 with TRBJ2-5; D gene uncertain. Trimming removed 4 bases at V and 3 bases at J, with 3 bases between. Germline V CDR1 and CDR2: SNHLY, FYNNEI. The CDR3 spans 11 residues. CDR3 amino acids: CASSVEETQYF. The CDR3 nucleotides are TGTGCCAGCAGTGTCGAAGAGACCCAGTACTTC.

This clonotype occurred a few times. The V and J genes are TRBV19 and TRBJ2-6, with no clear D. Germline assignment: CDR1 LNHDA and CDR2 SQIVND (reference sequence). This CDR3 is built from 16 residues. V was clipped by 3 bases and J by 0 bases, with 9 bases between them. The CDR3: CASSIALLSGANVLTF. The CDR3 bases are TGTGCCAGTAGTATCGCTCTCCTCTCTGGGGCCAACGTCCTGACTTTC.

The chain is built from TRBV6-2 or TRBV6-3 and TRBJ2-7, with a possible D match to TRBD2 (6 bases). Germline values: CDR1 MNHEY, CDR2 SVGEGT. Trimming shortened V by 7 bases and J by 2 bases, and 9 bases separated the two germline ends. This CDR3 region has 12 residues. The CDR3 nucleotides read TGTGCCAGCATAGGACTACCCTACGAGCAGTACGTC. Translated: CASIGLPYEQYV.

The chain links TRBV6-2 or TRBV6-3 to TRBJ2-1; the match to TRBD2 covers 13 bases. V was clipped by 6 bases and J by 7 bases; unmatched bases: 9. This CDR3 has 16 residues. The germline V gene has CDR1 MNHEY and CDR2 SVGEGT. CDR3 bases: TGTGCCAGCAGCCAACGGGGACTAGCGGGAAAAAATGAGCAGTTCTTC. This translates into CASSQRGLAGKNEQFF.

The J gene is TRBJ2-7, the V gene TRBV28, with D perhaps being TRBD1 or TRBD2 (5 bases each). The V gene's germline CDR1 is MDHEN and CDR2 SYDVKM. The CDR3 extends over 16 amino acids. With 5 bases removed from V and 7 bases from J, the gap between germline ends came to 24 bases. CDR3 sequence reads: CASSPHSGTRPGEQYV. In DNA form, the CDR3 reads TGTGCCAGCAGTCCTCATTCAGGGACCAGGCCAGGGGAGCAGTACGTC.

As concerns this clonotype: Being one base from a much bigger clone, this may be a read error. The gene calls are TRBV4-1 and TRBJ2-1, with TRBD2 matching 7 bases. From germline, CDR1 is MGHRA and CDR2 YSYEKL. The CDR3 has 15 residues. This chain's CDR3 is CVSGLGLAVNNEQFF. The CDR3 DNA follows: TGTGTCAGCGGACTCGGGCTAGCGGTAAACAATGAGCAGTTCTTC.